Listed here are 26 T cell receptor beta chains from one sample, sequenced in a study of CD8 T cells in Susac syndrome. After extraction with the RNeasy kit, about 0.45 to 1 ug of the RNA was reverse transcribed using random hexamers. MiXCR was run by TCRdb on the immunoSEQ multiplex PCR reads, yielding one entry per CDR3 protein. The sample has hundreds of thousands of distinct CDR3 sequences, approximately 89% seen once. The sequencing input was CD8+ T cells from PBMCs. The receptor set was obtained from a human donor with multiple sclerosis.

The gene calls are TRBV5-6 and TRBJ2-7; D is possibly TRBD2 (5 bases). V gave up 7 bases and J gave up 3 bases, with 11 bases separating them. Germline CDR1 is SGHDT and CDR2 is YYEEEE. The CDR3 contains 12 residues. CDR3 coding DNA: TGTGCCAGCTCCCGGGGAGTCTACGAGCAGTACTTC. It encodes CASSRGVYEQYF.

The chain employs TRBV5-1 and TRBJ2-7; 7 bases map to TRBD1. Germline CDR1 reads SGHRS; CDR2 reads YFSETQ. After removal of 4 bases from V and 6 bases from J, the junction contained 10 bases not matched to a gene. The CDR3 sequence is 14 residues long. CDR3 nucleotides: TGCGCCAGCAGCCTCGACAGGGTTGTAGTCGAGCAGTACTTC. Its protein product is CASSLDRVVVEQYF.

The chain combines TRBV12-3 or TRBV12-4 with TRBJ2-7, with D possibly matching TRBD1 (6 bases). This CDR3 is 15 amino acids long. Trimming removed 5 bases at V and 3 bases at J, with 17 bases between. CDR3 region: CASSPPAGVGYEQYF. For the CDR3, the DNA is TGTGCCAGCAGTCCCCCCGCAGGGGTGGGCTACGAGCAGTACTTC.

This chain joins TRBV30 and TRBJ2-7, with TRBD2 matching over 11 bases. Trimming removed 4 bases from V and 0 bases from J; junction bases left unmatched: 11. Germline V lookup: CDR1 GTSNPN, CDR2 SVGIG (reference sequence). CDR3 length: 17 amino acids. CDR3 coding DNA: TGTGCCTGGACCACCACTAGCGGGAGTTTCCCCTCCTACGAGCAGTACTTC. It translates to CAWTTTSGSFPSYEQYF.

The J gene is TRBJ1-2, the V gene TRBV30, with D tentatively TRBD1 (5 bases). The V gene lost 7 bases and the J gene lost 8 bases, with 14 bases spanning the gap. In germline, CDR1 is GTSNPN, CDR2 SVGIG (reference sequence). The CDR3 is 11 residues long. This chain's CDR3 is CASEGLDGYTF. In DNA, the CDR3 is TGTGCCTCGGAGGGGCTGGACGGCTACACCTTC. Filled out from reference TRBV30 and TRBJ1-2, the complete variable domain reads SQTIHQWPATLVQPVGSPLSLECTVEGTSNPNLYWYRQAAGRGLQLLFYSVGIGQISSEVPQNLSASRPQDRQFILSSKKLLLSDSGFYLCASEGLDGYTFGSGTRLTVV.

The chain links TRBV5-1 to TRBJ2-1; no firm D call. Germline values: CDR1 SGHRS, CDR2 YFSETQ. The CDR3 extends over 11 amino acids. V was trimmed by 3 bases and J by 9 bases, leaving 7 bases between them. The CDR3 DNA reads TGCGCCAGCAGCTACGGTTTTGAGCAGTTCTTC. Protein product: CASSYGFEQFF.

The V gene is TRBV18, the J gene TRBJ2-2, with D hard to call. Trimming stripped 1 base from V and 13 bases from J, with 13 bases between. The germline V gene encodes CDR1 KGHSH and CDR2 LQKENI. This CDR3 has 13 residues. The CDR3 coding sequence is TGTGCCAGCTCACCACTCGCAACGCCGGGGCTGTTTTTT. Its translation: CASSPLATPGLFF.

This chain links TRBV6-6 with TRBJ1-3, with a possible D match to TRBD1 (5 bases). Per germline, CDR1 MNHNY and CDR2 SVGAGI (reference sequence). There are 14 residues in the CDR3. V lost 5 bases and J lost 0, with 8 bases in between. CDR3 sequence: CASSPDSSGNTIYF. In DNA, the CDR3 is TGTGCCAGCAGTCCCGACAGCTCTGGAAACACCATATATTTT.

This clonotype came up once. The chain is built from TRBV4-1 and TRBJ1-3; D unclear. The V and J ends lost 0 bases and 4 bases respectively, with 7 bases between them. CDR3 size: 14 residues. Germline lookup yields CDR1 MGHRA and CDR2 YSYEKL. DNA of the CDR3: TGCGCCAGCAGCCAAGAACAGTCAGGAAACACCATATATTTT. Translated, it gives CASSQEQSGNTIYF.

The chain recombines TRBV29-1 with TRBJ2-7, with 7 bases that match TRBD1. The germline gives CDR1 SQVTM, CDR2 ANQGSEA. The CDR3 has 12 residues. CDR3 DNA: TGCAGTGCTCGGGACAGTTCCTACGAGCAGTACTTC. Translated, it gives CSARDSSYEQYF.

CDR3 sequence reads: CASSLEAGSLEQYF. The CDR3 DNA follows: TGTGCCAGCAGCTTGGAGGCGGGGTCCCTCGAGCAGTACTTC. This chain connects TRBV5-4 to TRBJ2-7; D is perhaps TRBD2 (6 bases). V was pared by 0 bases and J by 6 bases, with 13 bases between. Germline CDR1 SGHNT, CDR2 YYREEE (reference sequence). The CDR3 runs to 14 residues.

The chain has TRBV5-1 and TRBJ2-1; 10 nucleotides align to TRBD2. Germline lookup yields CDR1 SGHRS and CDR2 YFSETQ. This CDR3 comprises 16 residues. Trimming at V came to 0 bases and at J to 6 bases, leaving 6 bases not matched to a gene. The CDR3 coding sequence is TGCGCCAGCAGCTTGGAGGGGCTAGCGGGGGCCAATGAGCAGTTCTTC. Residues: CASSLEGLAGANEQFF.

In DNA form, the CDR3 reads TGTGCCAGCAGCGTAGCACAGGAGCTCACCTACGAGCAGTACTTC. Its protein product is CASSVAQELTYEQYF. The chain is built from TRBV12-3 or TRBV12-4 and TRBJ2-7; weak D call: TRBD1 (5 bases). The V end was cut by 6 bases, the J end by 2 bases, with 17 bases between. This CDR3 spans 15 amino acids.

V is TRBV7-6 and J is TRBJ2-1; 9 bases are a match to TRBD2. From germline, CDR1 is SGHVS and CDR2 FNYEAQ. The CDR3 is 14 residues long. V shed 7 bases, J shed 6 bases, and the junction held 7 bases outside the gene matches. The CDR3 sequence: CASTIAGDSNEQFF. Written as DNA, the CDR3 is TGTGCCAGCACCATAGCGGGGGACTCCAATGAGCAGTTCTTC.

This chain connects TRBV25-1 to TRBJ2-2, with D perhaps matching TRBD1 (6 bases). CDR1 and CDR2 from the germline V gene are MGHDK and SYGVNS. The germline V and J ends were trimmed by 5 bases and 3 bases, with 19 bases remaining between them. The CDR3 is made up of 17 amino acids. CDR3 sequence reads: CASSPSEDRYYTGELFF. The CDR3 DNA is TGTGCCAGCAGTCCCTCGGAGGACAGATATTACACCGGGGAGCTGTTTTTT.

This chain joins TRBV27 and TRBJ1-6; no clear D gene. The CDR3 is 13 residues long. Germline loops: CDR1 MNHEY, CDR2 SMNVEV (reference sequence). Trimming pared 5 bases from V and 7 bases from J, leaving 9 bases between. This CDR3 is CASSAFWNSPLHF. The CDR3 bases are TGTGCCAGCAGTGCCTTCTGGAATTCACCCCTCCACTTT.

The chain is built from TRBV23-1 and TRBJ1-2, with D unclear. TRBV23-1 belongs to the ORF category, with a function that is uncertain. The CDR3 consists of 13 residues. Between the trimmed V and J ends, which lost 2 bases and 4 bases, there was a span of 8 bases. The CDR3 region is CASSQIRGYGYTF. The CDR3 DNA sequence: TGCGCCAGCAGTCAAATCCGGGGCTATGGCTACACCTTC.

The chain combines TRBV10-3 with TRBJ2-7; D remains ambiguous. CDR1 and CDR2 (germline): ENHRY, SYGVKD. Deletions cut 0 bases from V and 2 bases from J, with 8 bases between. The CDR3 is 14 amino acids. CDR3 protein: CAISESIQAYEQYF. The CDR3 DNA reads as TGTGCCATCAGTGAGTCGATCCAGGCCTACGAGCAGTACTTC.

The chain carries TRBV28 and TRBJ2-7, with D perhaps TRBD2 (6 bases). The germline CDR1 and CDR2 sequences are MDHEN and SYDVKM. CDR3 length equals 16 residues. V lost 4 bases to trimming and J lost 4 bases, with 20 bases between them. The CDR3 sequence is CASSSSFGGLEYEQYF. The CDR3 region has the DNA TGTGCCAGCAGTTCCTCCTTTGGGGGGTTAGAGTACGAGCAGTACTTC. Variable domain in full (rest from reference TRBV28 and TRBJ2-7): DVKVTQSSRYLVKRTGEKVFLECVQDMDHENMFWYRQDPGLGLRLIYFSYDVKMKEKGDIPEGYSVSREKKERFSLILESASTNQTSMYLCASSSSFGGLEYEQYFGPGTRLTVT.

The chain couples TRBV6-5 to TRBJ2-3; D call uncertain. Germline CDR1 reads MNHEY; CDR2 reads SVGAGI. V was shortened by 1 base and J by 6 bases, with 8 bases between the two germline ends. The CDR3 consists of 13 residues. DNA of the CDR3: TGTGCCAGCAGTTACTGGGCAGGCGATACGCAGTATTTT. This gives the protein CASSYWAGDTQYF.

The chain recombines TRBV12-3 or TRBV12-4 with TRBJ1-1; no reliable D call. Trimming cost V 5 bases and J 0 bases, with 10 bases left between them. The CDR3 is made up of 14 amino acids. CDR3 DNA sequence: TGTGCCAGCAGTCCTGGCCCCCTGAACACTGAAGCTTTCTTT. It is translated as CASSPGPLNTEAFF.

V usage is TRBV6-6 and J usage is TRBJ2-1; 10 bases map to TRBD2. Trimming at V came to 1 base and at J to 8 bases, leaving 5 bases not matched to a gene. Germline V lookup: CDR1 MNHNY, CDR2 SVGAGI (reference sequence). This CDR3 comprises 15 residues. CDR3 loop: CASSYFTSGVDEQFF. CDR3 DNA: TGTGCCAGCAGTTACTTTACTAGCGGGGTTGATGAGCAGTTCTTC.

This clonotype has just one count. The V gene is TRBV27, the J gene TRBJ1-5; 7 nucleotides agree with TRBD1. Trimming took 5 bases from V and 4 from J; bases not matched to a gene: 11. The CDR3 spans 16 residues. Germline V gene lookup returns CDR1 MNHEY and CDR2 SMNVEV (reference sequence). The chain's CDR3 is CASSPNLGQPNQPQHF. The CDR3, as DNA: TGTGCCAGCAGTCCCAACCTGGGACAGCCTAATCAGCCCCAGCATTTT.

This chain links TRBV27 with TRBJ2-1; unclear D gene. V was shortened by 0 bases and J by 4 bases, with 10 bases between the two germline ends. Germline CDR1 reads MNHEY; CDR2 reads SMNVEV (reference sequence). The CDR3 length is 15 residues. This CDR3 is CASSLSSNLYNEQFF. The CDR3 DNA reads TGTGCCAGCAGTTTATCCTCTAATCTGTACAATGAGCAGTTCTTC.

The V gene is TRBV7-9, the J gene TRBJ2-2; TRBD2 agrees at 10 bases. CDR3 length: 18 residues. Germline CDR1 reads SEHNR; CDR2 reads FQNEAQ (reference sequence). Trimming at V came to 10 bases and at J to 1 base, leaving 15 bases not matched to a gene. In nucleotides, the CDR3 is TGTGCCACCCCGCTCCGTCCTAGCGGGAGTCTGAACACCGGGGAGCTGTTTTTT. Translated, it gives CATPLRPSGSLNTGELFF. Full variable domain (outside the CDR3, taken from reference TRBV7-9 and TRBJ2-2): DTGVSQNPRHKITKRGQNVTFRCDPISEHNRLYWYRQTLGQGPEFLTYFQNEAQLEKSRLLSDRFSAERPKGSFSTLEIQRTEQGDSAMYLCATPLRPSGSLNTGELFFGEGSRLTVL.

This sequence joins TRBV29-1 and TRBJ2-1, with 7 positions matching TRBD1. Germline CDR1 reads SQVTM; CDR2 reads ANQGSEA. CDR3 length equals 14 residues. With 4 bases clipped from V and 2 bases from J, the junction kept 5 bases outside the gene matches. CDR3 region: CSVVDRETYNEQFF. The CDR3 bases are TGCAGCGTTGTCGACAGGGAAACCTACAATGAGCAGTTCTTC.